This T cell receptor (beta chain) originates from a study of T cell responses to AZD1222 COVID-19 vaccine. General study findings and limits: In the spike-specific TCR repertoire, nearly half reportedly target unmutated variant regions. Spike was spanned by vaccine-associated CD4 TCRs, which were dominant at 160-218 and 743-854. Without day 14 samples, only post-peak T cell repertoires were studied. Females made up more of the donors, who were largely white British, and clonal diversity may have come out too low.

To note about this clone: Antigen unknown.

Sequencing was performed with immunoSEQ multiplex PCR; in TCRdb, only in-frame clones are kept and a portion is missing. The data show about 160,000 clones, about 89% seen once. Trimming took 9 bases from V and 2 from J, leaving 18 bases between them. The CDR3 is 15 amino acids. In germline, CDR1 is MNHEY, CDR2 SMNVEV (reference sequence). The chain combines TRBV27 with TRBJ2-3, with D perhaps matching TRBD1 (6 bases). Sequenced material: peripheral blood, taken on day 0 of AZD1222 vaccination. The clonotype comes from an adult in good health. CDR3 region: CASYDRRRTTDTQYF. The DNA of the CDR3 is TGTGCCAGTTACGACAGGAGAAGAACCACAGATACGCAGTATTTT.